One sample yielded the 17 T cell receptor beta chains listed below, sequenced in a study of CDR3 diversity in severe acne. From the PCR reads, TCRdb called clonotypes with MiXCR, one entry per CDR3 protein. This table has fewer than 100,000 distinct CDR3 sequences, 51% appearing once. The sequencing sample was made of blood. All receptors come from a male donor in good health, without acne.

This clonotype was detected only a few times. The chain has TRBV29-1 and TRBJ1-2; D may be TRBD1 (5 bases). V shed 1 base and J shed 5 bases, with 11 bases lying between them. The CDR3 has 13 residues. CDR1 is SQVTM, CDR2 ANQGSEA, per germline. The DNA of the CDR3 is TGCAGCGTTGAAGGTACAGGTCTTTATGGCTACACCTTC. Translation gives CSVEGTGLYGYTF.

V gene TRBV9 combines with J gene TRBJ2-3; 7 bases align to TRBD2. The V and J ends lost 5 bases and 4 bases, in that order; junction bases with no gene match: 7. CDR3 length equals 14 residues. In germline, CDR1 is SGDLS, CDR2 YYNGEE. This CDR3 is CASRPSAGADTQYF. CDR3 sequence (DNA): TGTGCCAGCAGACCCTCGGCGGGAGCAGATACGCAGTATTTT.

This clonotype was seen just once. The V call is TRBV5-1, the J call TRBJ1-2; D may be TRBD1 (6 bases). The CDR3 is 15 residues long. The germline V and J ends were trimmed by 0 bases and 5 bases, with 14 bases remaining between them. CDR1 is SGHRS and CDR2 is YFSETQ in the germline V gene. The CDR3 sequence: CASSLAAAGVYGYTF. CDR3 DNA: TGCGCCAGCAGCTTGGCGGCGGCAGGGGTTTATGGCTACACCTTC.

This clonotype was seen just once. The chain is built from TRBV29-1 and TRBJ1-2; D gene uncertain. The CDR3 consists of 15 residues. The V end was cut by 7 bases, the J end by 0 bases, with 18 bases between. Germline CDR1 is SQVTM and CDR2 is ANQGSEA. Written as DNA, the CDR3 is TGCAGCGGGGCTATATTCTTATGTGCTAACTATGGCTACACCTTC. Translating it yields CSGAIFLCANYGYTF.

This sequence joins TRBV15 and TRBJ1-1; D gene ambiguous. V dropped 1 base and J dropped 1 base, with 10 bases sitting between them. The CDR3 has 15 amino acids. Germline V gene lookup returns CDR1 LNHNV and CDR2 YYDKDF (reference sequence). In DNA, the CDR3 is TGTGCCACCAGCAGAGTAAATTGGGGGAACACTGAAGCTTTCTTT. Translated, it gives CATSRVNWGNTEAFF.

Here the CDR3 DNA reads TGCAGTGCTAGAGCCAGACAGGGGGATAACTATGGCTACACCTTC. It codes for CSARARQGDNYGYTF. The chain recombines TRBV20-1 with TRBJ1-2; the match to TRBD1 covers 9 bases. The CDR3 consists of 15 residues. Germline CDR1 DFQATT, CDR2 SNEGSKA (reference sequence). Losses at the gene ends were 1 base for V and 1 base for J; bases not matched to a gene: 4.

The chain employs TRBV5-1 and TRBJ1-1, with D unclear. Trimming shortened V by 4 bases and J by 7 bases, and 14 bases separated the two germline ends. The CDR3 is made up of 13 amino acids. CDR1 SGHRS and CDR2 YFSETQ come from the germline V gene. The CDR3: CASSPGQTNEAFF. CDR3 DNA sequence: TGCGCCAGCAGCCCCGGCCAAACTAATGAAGCTTTCTTT.

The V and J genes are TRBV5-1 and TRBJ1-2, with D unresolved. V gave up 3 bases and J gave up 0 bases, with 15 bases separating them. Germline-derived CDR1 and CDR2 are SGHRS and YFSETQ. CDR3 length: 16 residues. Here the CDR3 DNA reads TGCGCCAGCAGCTCAGCCGTCGGTTTAGCTAACTATGGCTACACCTTC. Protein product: CASSSAVGLANYGYTF.

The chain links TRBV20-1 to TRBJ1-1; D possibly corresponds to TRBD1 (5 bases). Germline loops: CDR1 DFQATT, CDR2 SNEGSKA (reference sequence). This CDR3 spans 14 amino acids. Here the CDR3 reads CSTRDGRVEIGAFF. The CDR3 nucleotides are TGCAGCACCAGGGATGGCAGGGTCGAGATTGGAGCTTTCTTT.

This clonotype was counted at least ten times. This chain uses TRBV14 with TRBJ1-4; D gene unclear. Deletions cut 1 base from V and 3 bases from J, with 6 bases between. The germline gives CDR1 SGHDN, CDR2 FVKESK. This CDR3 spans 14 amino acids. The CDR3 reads CASSQATSNEKLFF. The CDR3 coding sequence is TGTGCCAGCAGCCAAGCCACCTCTAATGAAAAACTGTTTTTT.

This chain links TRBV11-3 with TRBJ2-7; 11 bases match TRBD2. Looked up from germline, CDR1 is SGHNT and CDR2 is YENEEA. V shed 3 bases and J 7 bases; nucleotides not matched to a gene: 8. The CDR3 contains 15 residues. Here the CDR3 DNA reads TGTGCCAGCAGCTTTGATCTAGCGGGAGGAGGGGAGCAGTACTTC. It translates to CASSFDLAGGGEQYF. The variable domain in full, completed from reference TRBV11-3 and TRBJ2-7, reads EAGVVQSPRYKIIEKKQPVAFWCNPISGHNTLYWYLQNLGQGPELLIRYENEEAVDDSQLPKDRFSAERLKGVDSTLKIQPAELGDSAVYLCASSFDLAGGGEQYFGPGTRLTVT.

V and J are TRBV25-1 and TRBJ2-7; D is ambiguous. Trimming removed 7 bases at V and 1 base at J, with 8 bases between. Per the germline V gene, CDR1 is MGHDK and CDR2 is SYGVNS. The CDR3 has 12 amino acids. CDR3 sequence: CASKGNSYEQYF. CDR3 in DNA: TGTGCCAGCAAGGGCAATTCCTACGAGCAGTACTTC.

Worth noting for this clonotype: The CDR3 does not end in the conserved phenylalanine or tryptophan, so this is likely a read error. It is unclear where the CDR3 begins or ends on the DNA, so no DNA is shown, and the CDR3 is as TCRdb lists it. The CDR3 spells CASSEAAS. This chain links TRBV2 with TRBJ1-1. The CDR3 contains 8 residues when both ends are counted. Germline-derived CDR1 and CDR2 are SNHLY and FYNNEI.

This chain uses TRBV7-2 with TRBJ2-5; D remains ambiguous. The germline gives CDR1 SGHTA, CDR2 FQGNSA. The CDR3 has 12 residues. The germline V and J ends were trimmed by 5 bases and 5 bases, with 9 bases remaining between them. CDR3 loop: CASSNNRETQYF. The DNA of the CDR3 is TGTGCCAGCAGCAATAATCGGGAGACCCAGTACTTC.

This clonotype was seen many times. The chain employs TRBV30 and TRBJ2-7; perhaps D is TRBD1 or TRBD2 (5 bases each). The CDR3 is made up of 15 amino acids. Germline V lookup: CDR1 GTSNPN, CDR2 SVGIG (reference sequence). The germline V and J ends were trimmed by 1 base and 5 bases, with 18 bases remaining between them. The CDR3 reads CAWSGPPAGTHEQYF. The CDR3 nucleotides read TGTGCCTGGAGTGGCCCCCCGGCAGGGACCCACGAGCAGTACTTC.

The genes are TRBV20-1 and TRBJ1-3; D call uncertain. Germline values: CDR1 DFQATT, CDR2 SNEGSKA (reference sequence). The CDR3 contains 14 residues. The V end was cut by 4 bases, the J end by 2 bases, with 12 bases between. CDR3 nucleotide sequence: TGCAGTGCTAAGATACAGCCGCCTGGAAACACCATATATTTT. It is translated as CSAKIQPPGNTIYF.

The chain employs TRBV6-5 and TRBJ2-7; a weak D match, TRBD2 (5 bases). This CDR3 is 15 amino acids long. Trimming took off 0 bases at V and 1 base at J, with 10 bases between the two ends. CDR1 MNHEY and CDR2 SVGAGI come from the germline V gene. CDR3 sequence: CASSYSGSSSYEQYF. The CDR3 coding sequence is TGTGCCAGCAGTTACTCGGGGAGTTCGTCCTACGAGCAGTACTTC.